The 28 T cell receptor beta chains reported below all come from one sample, sequenced in a study of identical twins. TCRdb redid the calling of the 5' RACE reads with MiXCR, one entry per CDR3 protein. The table lists about 690,000 distinct CDR3 sequences, over 5% of them singletons. Sequencing input: naive T cells sorted from blood. The receptors were sampled from a man younger than 30 in good health.

The sample holds a few counts of this clonotype. The rearrangement uses TRBV27 and TRBJ2-3; the D gene is possibly TRBD2 (6 bases). CDR3 length: 13 residues. Germline lookup yields CDR1 MNHEY and CDR2 SMNVEV (reference sequence). V lost 6 bases and J lost 0, with 7 bases in between. The CDR3 loop is CASRAGSTDTQYF. Here the CDR3 DNA reads TGTGCCAGCAGGGCGGGGAGCACAGATACGCAGTATTTT.

In this sample, this clonotype turned up many times. This chain links TRBV29-1 with TRBJ2-7, with D perhaps matching TRBD2 (5 bases). CDR3 length: 13 amino acids. V was pared by 4 bases and J by 4 bases, with 14 bases between. Germline CDR1 reads SQVTM; CDR2 reads ANQGSEA. The CDR3, as DNA: TGCAGCGTTGTACCCCCCGGGGAGTACGAGCAGTACGTC. Its protein product is CSVVPPGEYEQYV.

This clonotype was picked up many times. This chain joins TRBV29-1 and TRBJ2-1; TRBD2 might be the D (5 bases). CDR1 and CDR2 (germline): SQVTM, ANQGSEA. This CDR3 is 12 amino acids long. With 0 bases removed from V and 8 bases from J, the gap between germline ends came to 8 bases. CDR3 coding DNA: TGCAGCGTTGAAGATCGGCGGGATGAGCAGTTCTTC. Protein: CSVEDRRDEQFF.

This clonotype was picked up many times. The rearrangement uses TRBV6-5 and TRBJ2-3; D call uncertain. This CDR3 region has 15 residues. V was pared by 0 bases and J by 4 bases, with 11 bases between. Germline V lookup: CDR1 MNHEY, CDR2 SVGAGI. The chain's CDR3 is CASSYSRSVADTQYF. For the CDR3, the DNA is TGTGCCAGCAGTTACTCGAGGAGTGTCGCAGATACGCAGTATTTT.

This clonotype appeared many times. The chain employs TRBV11-2 and TRBJ1-1, with D uncertain. CDR1 and CDR2 from the germline V gene are SGHAT and FQNNGV. Trimming removed 5 bases from V and 0 bases from J, with 10 bases in between. The CDR3 runs to 14 residues. CDR3 protein: CASSPKRLNTEAFF. CDR3 coding DNA: TGTGCCAGCAGCCCTAAGAGGCTGAACACTGAAGCTTTCTTT.

This clonotype was seen ten or more times. The gene calls are TRBV12-3 or TRBV12-4 and TRBJ2-1, with a weak D call TRBD2 (7 bases). With 6 bases removed from V and 0 bases from J, the gap between germline ends came to 15 bases. This CDR3 is 16 amino acids long. The CDR3: CASSLRGGSSYNEQFF. The CDR3, as DNA: TGTGCCAGCAGCTTAAGGGGGGGCAGCTCCTACAATGAGCAGTTCTTC.

This clonotype came up many times. V usage is TRBV20-1 and J usage is TRBJ2-5, with 7 nucleotides matching TRBD1. Germline V gene sequence: CDR1 DFQATT, CDR2 SNEGSKA (reference sequence). The CDR3 is 14 amino acids. After removal of 6 bases from V and 3 bases from J, the junction contained 10 bases not matched to a gene. The CDR3: CSATSGTVKETQYF. CDR3 DNA: TGCAGTGCCACCTCCGGGACAGTTAAAGAGACCCAGTACTTC.

This clonotype was picked up many times. The rearrangement links TRBV12-3 or TRBV12-4 to TRBJ2-7; the D gene is possibly TRBD2 (5 bases). CDR3 length: 12 amino acids. V lost 5 bases, J lost 7 bases, and 12 bases lay in between. The CDR3 nucleotides are TGTGCCAGCAGTCGCCCCCCGGGAGAGCAGTACTTC. It yields the protein CASSRPPGEQYF.

The gene calls are TRBV6-2 or TRBV6-3 and TRBJ2-1, with 11 bases identical to TRBD2. The CDR3 spans 13 residues. CDR1 MNHEY and CDR2 SVGEGT come from the germline V gene. The trim removed 6 bases at V and 9 bases at J, leaving 4 bases unmatched. This CDR3 is CASSYTSGGEQFF. The CDR3 nucleotides read TGTGCCAGCAGCTATACTAGCGGGGGTGAGCAGTTCTTC.

The genes are TRBV4-3 and TRBJ2-1; 7 bases agree with TRBD2. CDR1 LGHNA and CDR2 YSLEER come from the germline V gene. The CDR3 is 16 residues long. After removal of 0 bases from V and 4 bases from J, the junction contained 6 bases not matched to a gene. The chain's CDR3 is CASSQDSSGDYNEQFF. The CDR3 nucleotides read TGCGCCAGCAGCCAAGACTCAAGCGGGGATTACAATGAGCAGTTCTTC.

This clonotype was counted only a few times. The V and J genes are TRBV11-2 and TRBJ1-3; D unresolved. This CDR3 has 14 residues. Germline V gene data show CDR1 as SGHAT and CDR2 as FQNNGV. The ends were cut back, 8 bases at V and 0 bases at J, with 11 bases in the middle. The CDR3 DNA sequence: TGTGCCAGCGGGCGGGAATCCTCTGGAAACACCATATATTTT. It is translated as CASGRESSGNTIYF.

A few counts support this clonotype. V and J are TRBV20-1 and TRBJ2-1; TRBD2 is a possible D gene (6 bases). CDR1 is DFQATT and CDR2 is SNEGSKA in the germline V gene (reference sequence). The CDR3 has 12 residues. V was pared by 6 bases and J by 9 bases, with 15 bases between. The CDR3 loop is CSAPPASVEQFF. CDR3 in DNA: TGCAGTGCCCCGCCCGCTAGCGTTGAGCAGTTCTTC.

At least ten counts were recorded for this clonotype. The chain links TRBV28 to TRBJ2-7; D gene unclear. The germline gives CDR1 MDHEN, CDR2 SYDVKM. This CDR3 comprises 13 residues. The V and J ends lost 2 bases and 3 bases respectively, with 8 bases between them. This chain's CDR3 is CASSLGEVYEQYF. The DNA of the CDR3 is TGTGCCAGCAGTTTAGGCGAAGTCTACGAGCAGTACTTC.

This clonotype was observed a handful of times. This sequence joins TRBV4-3 and TRBJ2-1; D is undetermined. V was clipped by 0 bases and J by 4 bases, with 10 bases between them. The germline CDR1 and CDR2 sequences are LGHNA and YSLEER. The CDR3 is 15 amino acids. The chain's CDR3 is CASSQDGGVYNEQFF. In DNA, the CDR3 is TGCGCCAGCAGCCAAGATGGTGGGGTTTACAATGAGCAGTTCTTC.

This clonotype was found many times. The chain joins TRBV24-1 to TRBJ2-1, with 7 bases that match TRBD2. The V segment lost 0 bases and the J segment 12 bases; nucleotides outside the gene matches: 7. The V gene's germline CDR1 is KGHDR and CDR2 SFDVKD. CDR3 size: 14 residues. The CDR3: CATSDLGSGGRQFF. CDR3 nucleotides: TGTGCCACCAGTGATTTGGGTTCGGGGGGACGGCAGTTCTTC.

This clonotype was detected ten times or more. This chain uses TRBV7-8 with TRBJ2-7; 12 bases agree with TRBD2. The CDR3 runs 15 residues. Trimming removed 2 bases from V and 3 bases from J; junction bases left unmatched: 2. Per the germline V gene, CDR1 is SGHVS and CDR2 is FQNEAQ. The CDR3 coding sequence is TGTGCCAGCAGCTTAAGACTAGCGGGGGACTACGAGCAGTACGTC. It is translated as CASSLRLAGDYEQYV.

This clonotype was found a few times. The rearrangement links TRBV27 to TRBJ1-2; perhaps TRBD1 as D (5 bases). CDR3 length: 14 amino acids. The germline V and J ends were trimmed by 3 bases and 7 bases, with 15 bases remaining between them. The germline V gene encodes CDR1 MNHEY and CDR2 SMNVEV (reference sequence). The CDR3 loop reads CASSFLDGTGGYTF. CDR3 in DNA: TGTGCCAGCAGTTTCCTGGACGGGACCGGTGGCTACACCTTC.

This clonotype occurred many times. The V gene is TRBV15, the J gene TRBJ2-5; 8 bases match TRBD1. Trimming took 3 bases from V and 5 from J; bases not matched to a gene: 5. CDR1 LNHNV and CDR2 YYDKDF come from the germline V gene (reference sequence). CDR3 size: 14 residues. In DNA form, the CDR3 reads TGTGCCACCAGCAGGCGGCAGGGGGCTGAGACCCAGTACTTC. Translation gives CATSRRQGAETQYF.

This clonotype was seen at least ten times. V and J are TRBV20-1 and TRBJ1-4, with a weak D call TRBD1 (5 bases). CDR3 length: 13 amino acids. Germline V CDR1 and CDR2: DFQATT, SNEGSKA (reference sequence). V was pared by 5 bases and J by 8 bases, with 15 bases between. The CDR3 here is CSALRDGPEKLFF. Here the CDR3 DNA reads TGCAGTGCTCTTCGGGACGGCCCGGAAAAACTGTTTTTT.

This clonotype was picked up a small number of times. The chain recombines TRBV1 with TRBJ2-1. TRBV1 is annotated as a pseudogene. The CDR3 length is 10 residues. CDR3 sequence (DNA): TGCACCAGCCCGATCGGGGAGCAGTTCTTC. Its protein is CTSPIGEQFF.

There are many counts of this clonotype. The V call is TRBV5-5, the J call TRBJ2-6; D is undetermined. CDR1 and CDR2 (germline): SGHKS, YYEKEE (reference sequence). The CDR3 runs to 15 residues. The V gene lost 1 base and the J gene lost 2 bases, with 7 bases spanning the gap. CDR3 sequence (DNA): TGTGCCAGCAGCTTGTCTCTAACTGGGGCCAACGTCCTGACTTTC. Translating it yields CASSLSLTGANVLTF.

This clonotype was observed a handful of times. The J gene is TRBJ1-3, the V gene TRBV23-1; D might be TRBD1 (5 bases). Being an ORF, TRBV23-1 has a function that is uncertain. V was trimmed by 0 bases and J by 2 bases, leaving 8 bases between them. CDR3 length equals 15 residues. CDR3 nucleotides: TGCGCCAGCAGTCAATCGACAGATACTGGAAACACCATATATTTT. Its protein is CASSQSTDTGNTIYF.

This clonotype was detected many times. The rearrangement joins TRBV6-1 to TRBJ1-1; D ambiguous. V was pared by 8 bases and J by 11 bases, with 9 bases between. The CDR3 extends over 9 amino acids. CDR1 is MNHNS and CDR2 is SASEGT in the germline V gene. The CDR3: CASDLGAFF. The CDR3 coding sequence is TGTGCCAGCGATCTTGGCGCTTTCTTT.

This clonotype was seen ten or more times. The chain employs TRBV20-1 and TRBJ2-1; D assignment may be TRBD1 or TRBD2 (5 bases each). The CDR3 consists of 11 residues. Germline values: CDR1 DFQATT, CDR2 SNEGSKA (reference sequence). The V gene lost 7 bases and the J gene lost 14 bases, with 18 bases spanning the gap. In DNA form, the CDR3 reads TGCAGTGGCCCTCCGGGACGGATGAAGTTCTTC. It codes for CSGPPGRMKFF.

This clonotype was seen at least ten times. The V call is TRBV12-3 or TRBV12-4, the J call TRBJ1-2, with 8 bases fitting TRBD1. The CDR3 runs to 13 residues. The V gene end was trimmed by 2 bases and the J gene end by 12 bases; junction bases not matched to a gene: 8. The CDR3 spells CASSLLPGGFDTF. The DNA of the CDR3 is TGTGCCAGCAGTTTATTGCCAGGGGGCTTCGACACCTTC.

The V and J genes are TRBV2 and TRBJ2-5, with 8 bases that match TRBD1. From germline, CDR1 is SNHLY and CDR2 FYNNEI. V lost 2 bases and J lost 5; bases outside the gene matches: 7. This CDR3 contains 15 residues. Written as DNA, the CDR3 is TGTGCCAGCAGTGAATTTGGACAGGGCTTTGAGACCCAGTACTTC. Amino acids: CASSEFGQGFETQYF.

The gene calls are TRBV6-2 or TRBV6-3 and TRBJ2-7; 7 bases are shared with TRBD2. Germline CDR1 reads MNHEY; CDR2 reads SVGEGT. The CDR3 consists of 14 residues. V lost 5 bases to trimming and J lost 7 bases; unmatched junction nucleotides: 11. The CDR3 region is CASSSLAAVWEQYF. Here the CDR3 DNA reads TGTGCCAGCAGTAGCCTAGCGGCCGTGTGGGAGCAGTACTTC.

The table lists this clonotype with many counts. This rearrangement joins TRBV6-1 to TRBJ1-2, with D unclear. This CDR3 has 11 amino acids. V was pared by 10 bases and J by 6 bases, with 12 bases between. Germline V gene sequence: CDR1 MNHNS, CDR2 SASEGT. This CDR3 reads CAIDLGDGYTF. The CDR3 bases are TGTGCCATCGACTTAGGCGATGGCTACACCTTC.